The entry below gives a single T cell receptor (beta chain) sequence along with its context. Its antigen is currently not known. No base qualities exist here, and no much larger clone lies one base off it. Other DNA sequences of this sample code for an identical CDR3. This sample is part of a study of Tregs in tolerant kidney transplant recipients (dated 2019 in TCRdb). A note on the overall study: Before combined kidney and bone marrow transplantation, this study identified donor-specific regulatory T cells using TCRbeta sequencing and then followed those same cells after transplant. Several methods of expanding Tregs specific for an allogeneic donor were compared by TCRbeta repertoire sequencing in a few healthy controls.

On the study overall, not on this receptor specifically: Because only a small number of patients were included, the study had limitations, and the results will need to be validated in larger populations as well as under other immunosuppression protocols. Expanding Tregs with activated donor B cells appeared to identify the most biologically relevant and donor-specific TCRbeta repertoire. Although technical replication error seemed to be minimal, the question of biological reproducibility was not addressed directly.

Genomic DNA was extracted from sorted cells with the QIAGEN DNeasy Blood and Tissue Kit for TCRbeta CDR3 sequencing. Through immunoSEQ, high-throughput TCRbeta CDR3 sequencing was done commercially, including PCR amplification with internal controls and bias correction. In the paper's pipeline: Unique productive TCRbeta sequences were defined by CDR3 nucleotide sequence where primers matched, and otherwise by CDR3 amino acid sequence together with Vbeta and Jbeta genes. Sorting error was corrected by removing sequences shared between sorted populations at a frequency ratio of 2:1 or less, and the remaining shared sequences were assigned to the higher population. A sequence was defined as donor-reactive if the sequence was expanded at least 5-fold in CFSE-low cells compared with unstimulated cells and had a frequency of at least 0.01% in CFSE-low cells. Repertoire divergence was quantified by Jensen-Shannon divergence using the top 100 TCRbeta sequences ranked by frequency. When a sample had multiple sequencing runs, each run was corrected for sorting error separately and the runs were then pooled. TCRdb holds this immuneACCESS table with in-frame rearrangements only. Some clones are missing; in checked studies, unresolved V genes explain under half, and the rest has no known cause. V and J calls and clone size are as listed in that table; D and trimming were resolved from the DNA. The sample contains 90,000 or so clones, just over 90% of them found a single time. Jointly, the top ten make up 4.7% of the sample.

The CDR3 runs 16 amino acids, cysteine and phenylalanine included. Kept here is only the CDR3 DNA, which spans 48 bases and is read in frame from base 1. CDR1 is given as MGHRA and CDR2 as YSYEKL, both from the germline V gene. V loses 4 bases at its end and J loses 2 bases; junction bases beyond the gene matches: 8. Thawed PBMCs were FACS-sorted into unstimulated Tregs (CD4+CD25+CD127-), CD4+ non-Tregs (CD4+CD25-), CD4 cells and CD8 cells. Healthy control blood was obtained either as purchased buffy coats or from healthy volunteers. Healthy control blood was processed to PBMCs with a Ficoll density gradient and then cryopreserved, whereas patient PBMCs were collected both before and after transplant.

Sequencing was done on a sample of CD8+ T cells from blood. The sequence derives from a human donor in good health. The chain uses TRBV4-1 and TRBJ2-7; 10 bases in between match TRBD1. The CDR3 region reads CASSPGQGVIAYEQYF. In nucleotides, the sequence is TGCGCCAGCAGCCCAGGACAGGGGGTGATCGCCTACGAGCAGTACTTC.